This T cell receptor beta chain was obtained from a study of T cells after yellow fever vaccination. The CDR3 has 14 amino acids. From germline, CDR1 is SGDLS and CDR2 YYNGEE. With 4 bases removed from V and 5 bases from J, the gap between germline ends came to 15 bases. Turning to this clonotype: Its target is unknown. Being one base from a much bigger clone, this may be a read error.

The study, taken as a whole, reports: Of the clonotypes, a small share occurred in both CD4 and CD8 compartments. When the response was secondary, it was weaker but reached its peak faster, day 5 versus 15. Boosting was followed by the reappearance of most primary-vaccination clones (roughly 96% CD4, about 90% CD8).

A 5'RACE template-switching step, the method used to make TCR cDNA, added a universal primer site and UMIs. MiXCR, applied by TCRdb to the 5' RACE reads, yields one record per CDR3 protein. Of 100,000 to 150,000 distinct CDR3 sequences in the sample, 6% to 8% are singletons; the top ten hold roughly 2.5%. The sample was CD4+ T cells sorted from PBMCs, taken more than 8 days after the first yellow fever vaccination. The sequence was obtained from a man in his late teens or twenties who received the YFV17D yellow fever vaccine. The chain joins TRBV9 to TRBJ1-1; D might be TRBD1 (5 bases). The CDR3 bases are TGTGCCAGCAGCATCGGGGGGGTTCAGACTGAAGCTTTCTTT. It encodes CASSIGGVQTEAFF.